This TCR beta chain was sequenced during a study of shared clonotypes between healthy human individuals. General observations from the study: It was observed that 4% to 6% of naive CD4 clonotypes were shared across several donors.

This clone has at least ten counts. Its antigen is unidentified. After removal of 0 bases from V and 4 bases from J, the junction contained 6 bases not matched to a gene. The CDR3 is 16 residues long. Germline assignment: CDR1 SGHRS and CDR2 YFSETQ. CD4+ cell separation produced CD45RA+ naive and CD45RA-negative memory subsets. In the sorted-subset replicate PCRs, 200 ng DNA, roughly 30,000 T cell genomes, was used. Assay used: immunoSEQ multiplex PCR; TCRdb lists only in-frame clones, some missing. The sample lists some 1,100,000 clones, 78% occurring once. The J gene is TRBJ2-1, the V gene TRBV5-1, with TRBD2 identical over 8 bases. The sample comprised memory CD4+ T cells from PBMCs. Subset meaning: CD45RA-negative fraction. This clonotype was sampled from a man between 18 and 29 years old in good health. Some clones in this sample may be carry-over from other donors' samples. The CDR3 region has the DNA TGCGCCAGCAGCTTGGGGACTAGCCCAACTTACAATGAGCAGTTCTTC. Translating gives CASSLGTSPTYNEQFF.